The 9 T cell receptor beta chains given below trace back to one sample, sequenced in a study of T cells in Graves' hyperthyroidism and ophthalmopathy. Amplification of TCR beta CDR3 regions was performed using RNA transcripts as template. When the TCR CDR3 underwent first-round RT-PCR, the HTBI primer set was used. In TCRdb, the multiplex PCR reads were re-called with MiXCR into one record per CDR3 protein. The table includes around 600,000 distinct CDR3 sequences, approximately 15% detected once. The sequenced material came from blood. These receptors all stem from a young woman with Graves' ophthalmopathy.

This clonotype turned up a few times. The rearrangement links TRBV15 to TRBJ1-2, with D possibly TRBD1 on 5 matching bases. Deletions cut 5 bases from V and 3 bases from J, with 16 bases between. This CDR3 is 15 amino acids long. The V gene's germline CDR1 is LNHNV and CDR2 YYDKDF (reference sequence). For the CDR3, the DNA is TGTGCCACCAGCTCCAACACCCTGGGGGACTATGGCTACACCTTC. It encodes CATSSNTLGDYGYTF.

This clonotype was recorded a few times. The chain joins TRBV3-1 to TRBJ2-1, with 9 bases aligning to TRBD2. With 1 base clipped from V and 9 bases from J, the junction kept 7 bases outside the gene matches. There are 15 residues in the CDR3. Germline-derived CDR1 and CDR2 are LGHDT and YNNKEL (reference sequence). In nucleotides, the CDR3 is TGTGCCAGCAGCCAAGTGCGGGAGGGCCAGAGTGAGCAGTTCTTC. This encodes CASSQVREGQSEQFF.

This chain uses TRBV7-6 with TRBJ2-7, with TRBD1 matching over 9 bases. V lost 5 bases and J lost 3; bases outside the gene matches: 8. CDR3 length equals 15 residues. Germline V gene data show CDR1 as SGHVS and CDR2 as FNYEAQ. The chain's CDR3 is CASSPGTGRNYEQYF. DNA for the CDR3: TGTGCCAGCAGCCCAGGGACAGGGAGGAACTACGAGCAGTACTTC. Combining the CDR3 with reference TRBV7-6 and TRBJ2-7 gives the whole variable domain GAGVSQSPRYKVTKRGQDVALRCDPISGHVSLYWYRQALGQGPEFLTYFNYEAQQDKSGLPNDRFSAERPEGSISTLTIQRTEQRDSAMYRCASSPGTGRNYEQYFGPGTRLTVT.

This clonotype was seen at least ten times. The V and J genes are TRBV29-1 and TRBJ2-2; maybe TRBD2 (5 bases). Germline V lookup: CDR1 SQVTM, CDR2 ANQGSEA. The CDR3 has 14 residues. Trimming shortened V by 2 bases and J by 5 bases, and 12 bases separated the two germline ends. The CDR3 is CSVETGVVTGELFF. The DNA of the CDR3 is TGCAGCGTTGAAACCGGGGTGGTGACCGGGGAGCTGTTTTTT.

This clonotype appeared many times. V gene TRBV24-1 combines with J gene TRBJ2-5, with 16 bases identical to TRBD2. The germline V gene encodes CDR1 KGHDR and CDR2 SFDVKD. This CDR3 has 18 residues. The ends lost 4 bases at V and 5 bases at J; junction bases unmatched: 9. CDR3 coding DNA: TGTGCCACCAGTGACCCACCCGGGACTAGCGGGAGGGGGGAGACCCAGTACTTC. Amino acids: CATSDPPGTSGRGETQYF.

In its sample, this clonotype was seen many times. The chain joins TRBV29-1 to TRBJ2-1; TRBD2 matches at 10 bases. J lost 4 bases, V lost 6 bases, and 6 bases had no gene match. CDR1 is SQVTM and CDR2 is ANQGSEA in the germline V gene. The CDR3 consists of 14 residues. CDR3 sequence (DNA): TGCAGCGTCGTAGCGGGAGGAACTTACAATGAGCAGTTCTTC. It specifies CSVVAGGTYNEQFF.

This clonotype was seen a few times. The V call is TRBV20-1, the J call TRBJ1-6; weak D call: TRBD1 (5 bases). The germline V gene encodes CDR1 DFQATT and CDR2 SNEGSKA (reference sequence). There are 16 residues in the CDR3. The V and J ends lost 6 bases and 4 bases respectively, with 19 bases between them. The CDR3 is CSASRTSLGYNSPLHF. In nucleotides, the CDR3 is TGCAGTGCCAGCCGGACATCTCTGGGATATAATTCACCCCTCCACTTT.

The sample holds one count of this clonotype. The CDR3: CSAQGQASPRYEQYF. CDR3 DNA: TGCAGTGCCCAGGGCCAGGCGAGTCCTCGCTACGAGCAGTACTTC. The genes are TRBV20-1 and TRBJ2-7; D is perhaps TRBD1 (5 bases). CDR1 is DFQATT and CDR2 is SNEGSKA in the germline V gene (reference sequence). There are 15 residues in the CDR3. Trimming cost V 6 bases and J 3 bases, with 21 bases left between them.

The DNA for the CDR3 is TGTGCCAGCAGCTCCGGGGAACCCTACGAGCAGTACTTC. Protein: CASSSGEPYEQYF. The J gene is TRBJ2-7, the V gene TRBV5-6, with D perhaps matching TRBD2 (5 bases). The CDR3 length is 13 residues. V gave up 3 bases and J gave up 2 bases, with 9 bases separating them. In germline, CDR1 is SGHDT, CDR2 YYEEEE. Looking up the rest from reference TRBV5-6 and TRBJ2-7 gives the full variable domain: DAGVTQSPTHLIKTRGQQVTLRCSPKSGHDTVSWYQQALGQGPQFIFQYYEEEERQRGNFPDRFSGHQFPNYSSELNVNALLLGDSALYLCASSSGEPYEQYFGPGTRLTVT.